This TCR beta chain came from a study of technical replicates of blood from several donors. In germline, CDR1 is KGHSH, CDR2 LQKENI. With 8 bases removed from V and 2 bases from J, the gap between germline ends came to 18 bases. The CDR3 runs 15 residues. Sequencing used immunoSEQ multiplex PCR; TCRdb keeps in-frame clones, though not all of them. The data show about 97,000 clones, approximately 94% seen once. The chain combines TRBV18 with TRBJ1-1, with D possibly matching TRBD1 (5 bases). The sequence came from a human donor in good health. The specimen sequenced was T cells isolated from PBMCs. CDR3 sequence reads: CASRYSGGSNTEAFF. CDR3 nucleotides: TGTGCCAGCAGATACAGTGGGGGGAGTAACACTGAAGCTTTCTTT.